This T cell receptor beta chain was documented in a study of cytotoxic CD8 clonotypes in ibrutinib-treated CLL (dated by TCRdb to the early 2020s). Broadly, across the study: The cohort had 11 relapsed/refractory and more than 14 treatment-naive patients; 17 to 18 were IGHV unmutated. Partial responses were observed in some 24 patients and complete responses in 2; after a median follow-up of roughly 62 months, remission was maintained in roughly 14 patients and progression was observed in roughly 12. Response samples were obtained after a median of around eleven months of treatment, with a range of roughly 6 to 36 months. Samples averaged 255,043 productive templates and approximately 100,000 productive rearrangements. Longitudinal samples were obtainable from 26 of the 86 participants in the trial. Cryopreserved peripheral blood mononuclear cells were obtained before treatment, at response, and at either sustained remission or disease progression. Every remission and progressive disease sample was obtained while ibrutinib was still being received by the patients.

The goal of deep resolution MiSeq sequencing was a depth between 1 in 1 million and 1 in 200,000 T cells, and coverage averaged 10x per clonotype. TCR beta libraries were generated with the immunoSEQ hsTCRB Kit. As for the authors' bioinformatics: The data were analyzed with ImmunoSEQ Analyzer and ImmunoSEQ Data Assistant, and V, D and J gene assignments followed IMGT definitions. Clonality, which ranges from 0 to 1, was calculated as one minus the normalized Shannon entropy of productive rearrangement frequencies. Only overrepresented clonotypes making up at least 0.05% of each patient's repertoire were included in the public clonotype analysis. Thirteen repertoires from age-matched healthy donors, obtained from immuneACCESS, served as clonality controls. Imported from immuneACCESS, the table was reduced by TCRdb to in-frame sequences with V and J called. These copies leave out some clones; in studies compared against another copy, an unresolved V gene accounts for under half, and the cause of the remainder is not known. V and J calls and clone size come straight from that table; D and trimming were deduced from the DNA. The sample records around 200,000 clones, 79% of which are singletons. In total, the top ten clones hold around 10% of the sample.

The cysteine opens and the phenylalanine closes a CDR3 of 11 amino acids. The kept DNA is CDR3 alone, 33 bases in frame from the first base. CDR1 and CDR2 (MGHRA, YSYEKL) derive from the germline V gene. The trim is 3 bases for V and 11 bases for J, with a gap of 10 bases between the germline ends. What this sample's time point label stands for: about a year on ibrutinib. For TCR beta library preparation, around 1.8 micrograms of genomic DNA were extracted from the cryopreserved PBMCs. Longitudinal blood samples from CLL patients on ibrutinib monotherapy underwent high-throughput TCR beta sequencing. Patients were enrolled in a phase 2 open-label single-center ibrutinib monotherapy trial. Overall study results and their limits: Clonality increased at ibrutinib response, stayed stable in sustained remission, and fell back toward baseline at progression. Public clonotypes were found to be uncommon and were observed to contract or remain stable during treatment; the increase in clonality was shown to reflect expansion of private clonotypes at ibrutinib response. Sampling times were not matched between patients in sustained remission and patients whose disease was progressing, and lymph node repertoires were not examined. Baseline clonality was found to be higher than that of age-matched healthy donors and was strongly correlated with circulating CD8+ T-cell counts.

Comments on this clone: Which antigen it targets is not known. Base qualities were left out, and no much larger clone turns up one base away.

This specimen consisted of PBMCs, obtained after 12 months of ibrutinib treatment. The sequence came from a human donor with chronic lymphocytic leukemia. The rearranged chain carries TRBV4-1 and TRBJ1-1; TRBD1 is perhaps the D gene, given 5 matching bases. The sequenced DNA is TGCGCCAGCAGCCACAGGGAATTGGCTTTCTTT. Its amino acids are CASSHRELAFF.